The following is a T cell receptor beta chain sequence with its context. The antigen is unknown. In replicate PCRs of sorted subsets, approximately 210 ng DNA, approximately 30,000 T cell genomes, was used. The repertoire was sequenced with immunoSEQ multiplex PCR; TCRdb's copy has only in-frame clones and lacks some. The table records under 1,900,000 clones, around 98.5% of them present only once. Naive CD45RA+ and memory CD45RA-negative subsets were split from CD4+ cells. These data originate in a study of shared clonotypes between healthy human individuals. Study observations and caveats: Clonotypes which were not shared had lower generation probabilities than clonotypes that all four donors shared. An effect of sequencing depth on clonotype sharing among donors was expected.

This sequence originates from a man aged 30-40 years in good health. Input material: naive CD4+ T cells sorted from blood. Subset defined: CD45RA+ positively selected.

The CDR3 here is CASKKRPDTQYF. The CDR3, as DNA: TGCGCCAGCAAAAAGCGGCCAGATACGCAGTATTTT. The chain recombines TRBV10-2 with TRBJ2-3; D may be TRBD2 (5 bases). Trimming removed 7 bases from V and 4 bases from J, with 9 bases in between. Germline V gene lookup returns CDR1 WSHSY and CDR2 SAAADI. The CDR3 length is 12 residues.